Presented here are 3 T cell receptor beta chains from one specimen sequenced in a study of regulatory T cells in long-lasting Graves disease. Time point reported: newly diagnosed GD, antithyroid drugs for less than 3 months. Researchers made the TCR library from RNA that was extracted from PBMCs. Researchers made TCR beta libraries by using iRepertoire HTBI primers and running Arm-PCR on CDR3 regions. TCRdb re-analysed the multiplex PCR reads in MiXCR, keeping a single row per CDR3 protein. The sample consists of 450,000 to 500,000 distinct CDR3 sequences, about 17% of them appearing once. This sample also appeared in a second study, on T cells in Graves' hyperthyroidism and ophthalmopathy.

Specimen: peripheral blood mononuclear cells (PBMCs), collected at new diagnosis, from a patient treated with antithyroid drugs. The origin of the receptors is a man between 40 and 49 years old with Graves disease.

The V and J genes are TRBV19 and TRBJ1-1, with a tentative D call TRBD1 (5 bases). Trimming shortened V by 3 bases and J by 4 bases, and 15 bases separated the two germline ends. This CDR3 has 15 amino acids. CDR1 and CDR2 from the germline V gene are LNHDA and SQIVND (reference sequence). The CDR3 loop is CASSILPGGSTEAFF. CDR3 bases: TGTGCCAGTAGTATCCTCCCGGGGGGATCCACTGAAGCTTTCTTT. Supplemented by reference TRBV19 and TRBJ1-1, the full variable domain reads DGGITQSPKYLFRKEGQNVTLSCEQNLNHDAMYWYRQDPGQGLRLIYYSQIVNDFQKGDIAEGYSVSREKKESFPLTVTSAQKNPTAFYLCASSILPGGSTEAFFGQGTRLTVV.

This chain uses TRBV16 with TRBJ2-7; D is perhaps TRBD1 (6 bases). V gave up 3 bases and J gave up 2 bases, with 8 bases separating them. There are 13 residues in the CDR3. The germline CDR1 and CDR2 sequences are KGHSY and FQNENV. The CDR3 loop is CASSQTGPYEQYF. CDR3 nucleotide sequence: TGTGCCAGCAGCCAGACAGGTCCCTACGAGCAGTACTTC.

This clonotype was found many times. V usage is TRBV28 and J usage is TRBJ2-7; D may be TRBD1 or TRBD2 (5 bases each). Deletions cut 6 bases from V and 0 bases from J, with 15 bases between. The germline V gene encodes CDR1 MDHEN and CDR2 SYDVKM. This CDR3 has 15 amino acids. For the CDR3, the DNA is TGTGCCAGCAGACTTACGGGACGGTTCTCCTACGAGCAGTACTTC. It yields the protein CASRLTGRFSYEQYF.